This T cell receptor beta chain was obtained from a study of shared clonotypes between healthy human individuals. Whole-study context: The cohort had a couple of women and three men, ages 18 to 49.

In the case of this clone: Antigen: not known.

Study observations and caveats: All-four-donor shared clonotypes had higher generation probabilities than non-shared clonotypes did.

Libraries were prepared by immunoSEQ multiplex PCR; TCRdb keeps only in-frame clonotypes and omits some of them. There are 2 million to 2.5 million clones in the sample; 92% occur only once, and around 0.35% lies in the top ten. The sequenced sample was naive CD4+ T cells from PBMCs. The subset here: CD45RA+ positively selected. The sequence was collected from a young man in good health. Some clones in this sample may be carry-over from other donors' samples.

This CDR3 reads CASSLTGQGRYEQYF. The CDR3 DNA is TGTGCCAGCAGTTTGACCGGCCAGGGTAGGTACGAGCAGTACTTC. The chain employs TRBV27 and TRBJ2-7; the D gene is possibly TRBD1 (5 bases). The CDR3 is made up of 15 amino acids. Germline V CDR1 and CDR2: MNHEY, SMNVEV (reference sequence). V dropped 3 bases and J dropped 4 bases, with 16 bases sitting between them.